This TCR beta chain comes out of a study of CD8+CD57+ T cells in acquired aplastic anemia. Background on the study: When averaged, DNA from sorted CD4+ and CD8+ cells came to 2.5 to 4 ug.

Genomic DNA provided the template from which TCR beta VDJ and CDR3 profiles were obtained. TCRdb redid the calling of the reads with MiXCR, one entry per CDR3 protein. The sample carries 400,000 to 500,000 distinct CDR3 sequences, just under 70% recorded once. From germline, CDR1 is SGHTA and CDR2 FQGNSA. The CDR3 runs to 15 residues. V lost 8 bases, J lost 14 bases, and 30 bases lay in between. On this clonotype itself: What it recognizes is unknown.

Study-level findings and limits: Researchers report that fewer than 35 CD8+ CDR3 sequences appeared in both patients and controls. The study found no significant CD8+ Simpson's diversity difference between patients and controls.

The source is a human donor in good health, serving as a control. V is TRBV7-2 and J is TRBJ1-2; D is unclear. The sample was sorted CD4+, CD8+, or CD8+CD57+ T cells (not recorded which) from PBMCs. CDR3 loop: CASGLEAGYLYEQTF. The CDR3 nucleotides are TGTGCCAGCGGATTAGAGGCAGGCTACCTCTACGAGCAGACCTTC.